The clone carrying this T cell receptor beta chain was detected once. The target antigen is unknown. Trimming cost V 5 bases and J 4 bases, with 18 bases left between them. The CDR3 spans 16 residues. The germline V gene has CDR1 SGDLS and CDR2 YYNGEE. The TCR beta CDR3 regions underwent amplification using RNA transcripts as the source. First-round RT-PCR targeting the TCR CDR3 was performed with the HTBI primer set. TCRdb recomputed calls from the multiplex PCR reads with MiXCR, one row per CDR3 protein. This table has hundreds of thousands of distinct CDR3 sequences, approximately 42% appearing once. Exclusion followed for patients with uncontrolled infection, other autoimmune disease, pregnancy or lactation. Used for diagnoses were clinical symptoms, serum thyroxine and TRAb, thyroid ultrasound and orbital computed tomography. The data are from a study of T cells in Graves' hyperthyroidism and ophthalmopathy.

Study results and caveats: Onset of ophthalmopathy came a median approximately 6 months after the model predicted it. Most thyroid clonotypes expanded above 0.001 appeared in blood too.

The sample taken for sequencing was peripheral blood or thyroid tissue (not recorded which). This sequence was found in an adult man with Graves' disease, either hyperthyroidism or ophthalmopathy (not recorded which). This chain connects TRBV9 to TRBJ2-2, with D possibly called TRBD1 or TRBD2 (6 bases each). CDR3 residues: CASSFRTGAITGELFF. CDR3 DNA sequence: TGTGCCAGCAGTTTCAGGACGGGGGCAATCACCGGGGAGCTGTTTTTT. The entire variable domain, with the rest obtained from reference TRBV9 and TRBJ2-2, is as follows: DSGVTQTPKHLITATGQRVTLRCSPRSGDLSVYWYQQSLDQGLQFLIQYYNGEERAKGNILERFSAQQFPDLHSELNLSSLELGDSALYFCASSFRTGAITGELFFGEGSRLTVL.